This T cell receptor (beta chain) appears in the sequencing data of a study of T cell repertoires in cytomegalovirus infection. Across the whole study: It was recently identified HLA-C-restricted and well-studied HLA-B-restricted CMV epitopes that the study used. A matching HLA type, together with CMV infection, was signaled by public TCR beta signatures. Notes on the study in general: Across the ex vivo response, the dominant clonotypes were HLA-C-restricted CMV-specific TCR beta clonotypes.

TCRdb used MiXCR to reprocess the reads, holding one entry per CDR3 protein. The data show approximately 990,000 distinct CDR3 sequences, more than 25% seen once. This clonotype was counted at least ten times. Its antigen is as yet unknown. Germline loops: CDR1 SGHVS, CDR2 FNYEAQ. Trimming took 0 bases from V and 5 from J; bases not matched to a gene: 5. The CDR3 is made up of 16 amino acids. The genes are TRBV7-6 and TRBJ2-1; 9 bases are shared with TRBD2. The TCR was taken from a human donor in good health (CMV status not recorded). Some clones in this sample may be carry-over from other donors' samples. Sequenced here: cultured CD8+ T cells from PBMCs, sampled from culture after CMV antigen stimulation. The CDR3 region has the DNA TGTGCCAGCAGCTTAGCGCCTAGCGGGGCCGACAATGAGCAGTTCTTC. Its protein is CASSLAPSGADNEQFF.